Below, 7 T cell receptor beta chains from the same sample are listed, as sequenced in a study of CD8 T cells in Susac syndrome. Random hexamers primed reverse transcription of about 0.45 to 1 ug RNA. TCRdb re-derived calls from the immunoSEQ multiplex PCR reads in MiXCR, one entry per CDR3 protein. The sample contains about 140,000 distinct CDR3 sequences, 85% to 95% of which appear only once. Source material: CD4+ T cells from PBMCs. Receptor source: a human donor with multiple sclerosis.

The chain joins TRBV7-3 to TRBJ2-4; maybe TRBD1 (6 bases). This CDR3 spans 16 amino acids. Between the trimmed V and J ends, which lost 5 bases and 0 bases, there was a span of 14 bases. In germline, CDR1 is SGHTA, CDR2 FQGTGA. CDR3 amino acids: CASSPGWGLAKNIQYF. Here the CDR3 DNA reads TGTGCCAGCAGCCCTGGTTGGGGGCTAGCCAAAAACATTCAGTACTTC.

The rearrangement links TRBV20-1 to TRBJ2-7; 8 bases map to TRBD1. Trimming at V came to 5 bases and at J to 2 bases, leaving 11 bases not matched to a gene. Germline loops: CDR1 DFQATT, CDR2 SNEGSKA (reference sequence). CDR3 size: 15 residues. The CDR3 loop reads CSAGAPDRDPYEQYF. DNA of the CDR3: TGCAGTGCTGGAGCACCGGACAGGGACCCCTACGAGCAGTACTTC.

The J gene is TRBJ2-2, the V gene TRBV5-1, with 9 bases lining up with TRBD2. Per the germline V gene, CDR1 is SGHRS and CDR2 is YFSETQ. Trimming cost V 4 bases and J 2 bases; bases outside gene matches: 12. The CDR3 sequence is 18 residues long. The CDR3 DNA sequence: TGCGCCAGCAGCGGAAGTACCGGGACTAGCCTTAACACCGGGGAGCTGTTTTTT. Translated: CASSGSTGTSLNTGELFF. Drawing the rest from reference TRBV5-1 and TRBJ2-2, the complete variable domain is KAGVTQTPRYLIKTRGQQVTLSCSPISGHRSVSWYQQTPGQGLQFLFEYFSETQRNKGNFPGRFSGRQFSNSRSEMNVSTLELGDSALYLCASSGSTGTSLNTGELFFGEGSRLTVL.

CDR3 bases: TGTGCCAGCAGCTTGGACGGGAGAGGAGAGCAGTTCTTC. It codes for CASSLDGRGEQFF. This rearrangement joins TRBV7-2 to TRBJ2-1; TRBD2 might be the D (6 bases). This CDR3 comprises 13 residues. V lost 3 bases and J 10 bases, leaving 13 bases between the germline ends. The germline V gene has CDR1 SGHTA and CDR2 FQGNSA. The full variable domain, rest sourced from reference TRBV7-2 and TRBJ2-1, is GAGVSQSPSNKVTEKGKDVELRCDPISGHTALYWYRQSLGQGLEFLIYFQGNSAPDKSGLPSDRFSAERTGGSVSTLTIQRTQQEDSAVYLCASSLDGRGEQFFGPGTRLTVL.

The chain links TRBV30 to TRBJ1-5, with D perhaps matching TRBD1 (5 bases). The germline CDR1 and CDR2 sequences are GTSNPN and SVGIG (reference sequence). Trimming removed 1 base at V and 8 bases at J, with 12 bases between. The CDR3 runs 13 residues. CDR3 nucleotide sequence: TGTGCCTGGAGTGCACAAGGGGTTAAGCCCCAGCATTTT. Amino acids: CAWSAQGVKPQHF.

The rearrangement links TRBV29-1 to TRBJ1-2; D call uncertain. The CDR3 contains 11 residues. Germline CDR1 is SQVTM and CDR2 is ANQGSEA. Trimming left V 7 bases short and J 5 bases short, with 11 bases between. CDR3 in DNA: TGCAGCGCCGAATTCCCGTATGGCTACACCTTC. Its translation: CSAEFPYGYTF.

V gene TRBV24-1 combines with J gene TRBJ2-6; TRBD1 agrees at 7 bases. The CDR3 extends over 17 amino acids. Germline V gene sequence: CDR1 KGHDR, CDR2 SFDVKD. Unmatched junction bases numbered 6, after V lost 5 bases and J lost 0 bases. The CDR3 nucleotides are TGTGCCACCAGTGTTTCGACAGGGAGCTCTGGGGCCAACGTCCTGACTTTC. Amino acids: CATSVSTGSSGANVLTF.